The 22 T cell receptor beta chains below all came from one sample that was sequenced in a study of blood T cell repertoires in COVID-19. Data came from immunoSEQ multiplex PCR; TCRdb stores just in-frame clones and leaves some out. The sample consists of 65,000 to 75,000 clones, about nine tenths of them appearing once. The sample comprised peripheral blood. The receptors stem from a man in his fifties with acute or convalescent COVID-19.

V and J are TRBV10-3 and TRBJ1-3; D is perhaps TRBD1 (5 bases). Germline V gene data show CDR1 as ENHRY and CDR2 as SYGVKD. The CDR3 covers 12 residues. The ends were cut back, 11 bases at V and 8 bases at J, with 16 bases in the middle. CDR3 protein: CASRGTLDTIYF. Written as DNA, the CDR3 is TGTGCCTCCCGAGGGACTCTTGACACCATATATTTT.

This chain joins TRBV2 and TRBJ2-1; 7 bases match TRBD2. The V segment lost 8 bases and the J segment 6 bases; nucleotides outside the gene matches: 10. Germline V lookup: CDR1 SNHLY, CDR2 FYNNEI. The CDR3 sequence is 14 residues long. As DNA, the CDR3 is TGTGCCAGCCAAGGGGACCCGGGGGGCAATGAGCAGTTCTTC. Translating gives CASQGDPGGNEQFF.

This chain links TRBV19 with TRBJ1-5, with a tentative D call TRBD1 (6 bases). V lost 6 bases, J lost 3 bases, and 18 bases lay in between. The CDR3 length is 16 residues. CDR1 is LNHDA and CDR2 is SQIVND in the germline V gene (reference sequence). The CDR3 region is CASSLFRGRDNQPQHF. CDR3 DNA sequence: TGTGCCAGTAGCCTATTCAGGGGTCGGGACAATCAGCCCCAGCATTTT.

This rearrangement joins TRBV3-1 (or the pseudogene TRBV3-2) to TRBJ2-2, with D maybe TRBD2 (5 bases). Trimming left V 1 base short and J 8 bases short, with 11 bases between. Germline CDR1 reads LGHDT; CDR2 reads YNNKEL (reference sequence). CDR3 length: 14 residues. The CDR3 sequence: CASSQADWGGELFF. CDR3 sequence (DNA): TGTGCCAGCAGCCAAGCGGACTGGGGAGGGGAGCTGTTTTTT.

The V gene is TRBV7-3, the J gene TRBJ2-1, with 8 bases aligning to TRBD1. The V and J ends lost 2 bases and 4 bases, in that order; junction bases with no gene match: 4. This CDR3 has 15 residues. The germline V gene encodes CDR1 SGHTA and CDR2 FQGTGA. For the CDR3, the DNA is TGTGCCAGCAGCTTACTTGGACAGGGTTACAATGAGCAGTTCTTC. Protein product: CASSLLGQGYNEQFF.

This CDR3 reads CASSLDRSNSPLHF. The CDR3 DNA reads as TGTGCCAGCAGCCTTGACAGATCAAATTCACCCCTCCACTTT. The rearrangement joins TRBV5-4 to TRBJ1-6; the D gene is possibly TRBD1 (5 bases). The CDR3 contains 14 residues. CDR1 is SGHNT and CDR2 is YYREEE in the germline V gene (reference sequence). The V end was cut by 4 bases, the J end by 7 bases, with 12 bases between.

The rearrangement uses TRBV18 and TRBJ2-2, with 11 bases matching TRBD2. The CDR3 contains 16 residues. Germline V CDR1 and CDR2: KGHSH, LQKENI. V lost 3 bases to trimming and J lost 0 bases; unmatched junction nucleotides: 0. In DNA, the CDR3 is TGTGCCAGCTCACCGACTAGCGGGGCGAACACCGGGGAGCTGTTTTTT. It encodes CASSPTSGANTGELFF. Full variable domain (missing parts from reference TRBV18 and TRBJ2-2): NAGVMQNPRHLVRRRGQEARLRCSPMKGHSHVYWYRQLPEEGLKFMVYLQKENIIDESGMPKERFSAEFPKEGPSILRIQQVVRGDSAAYFCASSPTSGANTGELFFGEGSRLTVL.

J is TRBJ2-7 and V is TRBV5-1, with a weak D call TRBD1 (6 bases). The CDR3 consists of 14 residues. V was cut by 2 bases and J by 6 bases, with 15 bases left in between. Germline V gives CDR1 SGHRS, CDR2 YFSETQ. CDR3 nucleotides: TGCGCCAGCAGCTTAGGGACAATCCAGGCCGAGCAGTACTTC. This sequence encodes CASSLGTIQAEQYF.

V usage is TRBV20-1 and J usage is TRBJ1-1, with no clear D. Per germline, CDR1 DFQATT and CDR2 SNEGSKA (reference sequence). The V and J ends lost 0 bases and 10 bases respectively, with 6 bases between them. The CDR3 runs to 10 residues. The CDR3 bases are TGCAGTGCTAGAGACAGGATAGCTTTCTTT. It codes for CSARDRIAFF.

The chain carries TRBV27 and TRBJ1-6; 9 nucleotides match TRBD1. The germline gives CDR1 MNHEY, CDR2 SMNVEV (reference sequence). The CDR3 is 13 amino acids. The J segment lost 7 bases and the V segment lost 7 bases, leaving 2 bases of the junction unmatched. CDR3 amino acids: CASMGTGNSPLHF. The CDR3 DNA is TGTGCCAGCATGGGGACAGGGAATTCACCCCTCCACTTT.

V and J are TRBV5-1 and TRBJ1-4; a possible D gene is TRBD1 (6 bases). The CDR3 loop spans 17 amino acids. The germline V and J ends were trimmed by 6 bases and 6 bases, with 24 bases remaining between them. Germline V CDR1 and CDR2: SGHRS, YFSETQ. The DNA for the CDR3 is TGCGCCAGCACCCGGGGTCAAAGTCCAGGGGCGTATGAAAAACTGTTTTTT. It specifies CASTRGQSPGAYEKLFF.

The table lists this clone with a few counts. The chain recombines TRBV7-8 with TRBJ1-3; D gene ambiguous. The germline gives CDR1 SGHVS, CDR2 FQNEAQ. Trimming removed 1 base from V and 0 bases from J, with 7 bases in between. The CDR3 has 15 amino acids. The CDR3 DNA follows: TGTGCCAGCAGCTTAGGTTGGAGCTCTGGAAACACCATATATTTT. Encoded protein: CASSLGWSSGNTIYF.

The CDR3 DNA follows: TGTGCCAGTAGTATGGGGGGGACTGGCAATCAGCCCCAGCATTTT. It yields the protein CASSMGGTGNQPQHF. The chain employs TRBV19 and TRBJ1-5, with D tentatively TRBD1 (5 bases). Germline V gene data show CDR1 as LNHDA and CDR2 as SQIVND (reference sequence). The V gene lost 3 bases and the J gene lost 2 bases, with 11 bases spanning the gap. This CDR3 has 15 amino acids.

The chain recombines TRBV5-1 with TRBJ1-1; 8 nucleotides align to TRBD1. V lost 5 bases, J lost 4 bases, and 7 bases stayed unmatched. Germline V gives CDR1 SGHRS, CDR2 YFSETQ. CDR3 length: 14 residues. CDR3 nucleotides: TGCGCCAGCAGACGACAGGGGTCGGGCACTGAAGCTTTCTTT. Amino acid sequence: CASRRQGSGTEAFF.

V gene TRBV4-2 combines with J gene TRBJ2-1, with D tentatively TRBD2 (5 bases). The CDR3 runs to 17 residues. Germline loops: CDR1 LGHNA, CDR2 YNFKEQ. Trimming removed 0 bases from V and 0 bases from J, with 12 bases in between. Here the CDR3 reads CASSQETAAASYNEQFF. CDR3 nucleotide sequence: TGTGCCAGCAGCCAAGAAACCGCAGCGGCCTCCTACAATGAGCAGTTCTTC.

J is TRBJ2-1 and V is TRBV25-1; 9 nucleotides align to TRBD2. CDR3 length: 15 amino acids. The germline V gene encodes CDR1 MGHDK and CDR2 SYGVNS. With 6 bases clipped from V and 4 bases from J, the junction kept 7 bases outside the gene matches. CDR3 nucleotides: TGTGCCAGCAGGAGGTTAGCGGGGGAGTACAATGAGCAGTTCTTC. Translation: CASRRLAGEYNEQFF. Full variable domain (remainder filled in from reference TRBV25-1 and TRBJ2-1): EADIYQTPRYLVIGTGKKITLECSQTMGHDKMYWYQQDPGMELHLIHYSYGVNSTEKGDLSSESTVSRIRTEHFPLTLESARPSHTSQYLCASRRLAGEYNEQFFGPGTRLTVL.

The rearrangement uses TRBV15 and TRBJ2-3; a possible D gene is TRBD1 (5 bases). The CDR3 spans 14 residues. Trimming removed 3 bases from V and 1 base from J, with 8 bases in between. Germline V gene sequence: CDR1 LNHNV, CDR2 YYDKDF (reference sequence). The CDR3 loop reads CATSSQGGTDTQYF. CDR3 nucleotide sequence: TGTGCCACCAGCAGCCAGGGCGGCACAGATACGCAGTATTTT. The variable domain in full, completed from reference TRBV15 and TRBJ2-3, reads DAMVIQNPRYQVTQFGKPVTLSCSQTLNHNVMYWYQQKSSQAPKLLFHYYDKDFNNEADTPDNFQSRRPNTSFCFLDIRSPGLGDTAMYLCATSSQGGTDTQYFGPGTRLTVL.

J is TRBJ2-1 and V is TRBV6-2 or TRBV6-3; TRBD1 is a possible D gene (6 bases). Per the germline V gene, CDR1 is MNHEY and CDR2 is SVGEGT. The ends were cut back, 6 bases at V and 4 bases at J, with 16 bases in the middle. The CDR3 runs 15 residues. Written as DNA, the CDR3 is TGTGCCAGCAGCCACTATGGGGGCGCTTACAATGAGCAGTTCTTC. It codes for CASSHYGGAYNEQFF.

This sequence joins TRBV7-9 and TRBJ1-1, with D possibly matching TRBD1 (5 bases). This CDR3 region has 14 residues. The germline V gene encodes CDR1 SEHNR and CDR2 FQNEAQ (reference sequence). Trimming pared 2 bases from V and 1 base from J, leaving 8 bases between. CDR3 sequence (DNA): TGTGCCAGCAGCTTAACTCAGGGGAACACTGAAGCTTTCTTT. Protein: CASSLTQGNTEAFF.

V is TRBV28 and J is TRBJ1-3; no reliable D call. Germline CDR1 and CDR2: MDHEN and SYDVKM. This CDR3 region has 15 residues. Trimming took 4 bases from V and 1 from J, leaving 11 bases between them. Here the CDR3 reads CASSSIKRSGNTIYF. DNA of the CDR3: TGTGCCAGCAGTTCTATTAAGAGGTCTGGAAACACCATATATTTT.

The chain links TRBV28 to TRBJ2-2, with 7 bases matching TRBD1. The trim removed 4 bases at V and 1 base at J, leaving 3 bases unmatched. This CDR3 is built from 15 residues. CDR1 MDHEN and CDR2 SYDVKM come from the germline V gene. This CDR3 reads CASSSTGLNTGELFF. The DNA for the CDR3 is TGTGCCAGCAGTTCGACAGGGTTGAACACCGGGGAGCTGTTTTTT.

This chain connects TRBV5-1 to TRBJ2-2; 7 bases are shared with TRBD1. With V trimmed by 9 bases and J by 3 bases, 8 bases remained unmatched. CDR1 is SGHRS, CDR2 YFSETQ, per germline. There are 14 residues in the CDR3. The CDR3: CATDRAGHTGELFF. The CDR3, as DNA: TGCGCCACTGACAGGGCGGGCCACACCGGGGAGCTGTTTTTT.